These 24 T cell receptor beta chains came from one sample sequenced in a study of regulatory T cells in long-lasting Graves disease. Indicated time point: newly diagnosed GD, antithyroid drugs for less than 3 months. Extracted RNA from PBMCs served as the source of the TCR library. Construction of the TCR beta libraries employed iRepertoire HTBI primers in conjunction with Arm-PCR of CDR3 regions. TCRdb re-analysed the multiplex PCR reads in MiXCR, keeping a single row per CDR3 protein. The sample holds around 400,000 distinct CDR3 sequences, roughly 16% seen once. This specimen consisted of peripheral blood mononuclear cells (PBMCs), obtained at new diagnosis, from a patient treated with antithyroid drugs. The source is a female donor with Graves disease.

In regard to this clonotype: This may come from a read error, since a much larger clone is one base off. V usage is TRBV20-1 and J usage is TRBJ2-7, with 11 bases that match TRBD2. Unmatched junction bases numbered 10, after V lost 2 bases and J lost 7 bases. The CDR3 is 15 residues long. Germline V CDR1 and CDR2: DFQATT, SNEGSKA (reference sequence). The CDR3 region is CSARSPSGRLDEQYF. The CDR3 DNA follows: TGCAGTGCTAGATCGCCTAGCGGGAGGTTGGATGAGCAGTACTTC.

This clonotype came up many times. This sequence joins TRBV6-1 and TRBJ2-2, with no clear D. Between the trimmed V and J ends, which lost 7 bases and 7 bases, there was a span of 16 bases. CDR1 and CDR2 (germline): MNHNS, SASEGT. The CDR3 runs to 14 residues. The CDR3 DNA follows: TGTGCCAGCACAACCTCCCGCAGCTACGGGGAGCTGTTTTTT. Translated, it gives CASTTSRSYGELFF.

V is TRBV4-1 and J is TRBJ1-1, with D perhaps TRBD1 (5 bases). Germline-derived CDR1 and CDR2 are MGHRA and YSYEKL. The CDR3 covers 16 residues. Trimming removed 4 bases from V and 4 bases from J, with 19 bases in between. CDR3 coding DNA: TGCGCCAGCAGCCGGACCTCGTGGGGGAGCGGCACTGAAGCTTTCTTT. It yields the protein CASSRTSWGSGTEAFF.

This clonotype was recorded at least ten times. The CDR3 sequence: CASSFEGNEKLFF. In DNA, the CDR3 is TGTGCCAGCAGTTTCGAGGGTAATGAAAAACTGTTTTTT. V gene TRBV12-3 or TRBV12-4 combines with J gene TRBJ1-4; no reliable D call. The CDR3 spans 13 residues. With 3 bases removed from V and 4 bases from J, the gap between germline ends came to 6 bases.

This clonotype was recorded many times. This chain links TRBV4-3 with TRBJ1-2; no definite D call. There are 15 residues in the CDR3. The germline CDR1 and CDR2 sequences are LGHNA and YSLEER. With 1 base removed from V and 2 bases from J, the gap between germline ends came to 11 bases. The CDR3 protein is CASSQAHSANYGYTF. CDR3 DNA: TGCGCCAGCAGCCAAGCCCACAGCGCAAACTATGGCTACACCTTC.

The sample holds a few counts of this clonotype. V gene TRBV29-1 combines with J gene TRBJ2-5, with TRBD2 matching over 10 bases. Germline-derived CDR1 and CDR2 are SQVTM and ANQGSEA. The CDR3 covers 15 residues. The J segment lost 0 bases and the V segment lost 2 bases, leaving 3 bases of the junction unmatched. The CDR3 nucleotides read TGCAGCGTTGAACAGACTAGCGGGTACCAAGAGACCCAGTACTTC. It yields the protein CSVEQTSGYQETQYF. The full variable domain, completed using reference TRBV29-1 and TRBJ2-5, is SAVISQKPSRDICQRGTSLTIQCQVDSQVTMMFWYRQQPGQSLTLIATANQGSEATYESGFVIDKFPISRPNLTFSTLTVSNMSPEDSSIYLCSVEQTSGYQETQYFGPGTRLLVL.

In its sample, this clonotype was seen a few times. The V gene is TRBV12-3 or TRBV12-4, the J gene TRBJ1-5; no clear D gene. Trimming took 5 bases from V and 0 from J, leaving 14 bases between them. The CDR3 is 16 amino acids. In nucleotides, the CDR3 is TGTGCCAGCAGTCGAGCGGGAGGATATAGCAATCAGCCCCAGCATTTT. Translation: CASSRAGGYSNQPQHF.

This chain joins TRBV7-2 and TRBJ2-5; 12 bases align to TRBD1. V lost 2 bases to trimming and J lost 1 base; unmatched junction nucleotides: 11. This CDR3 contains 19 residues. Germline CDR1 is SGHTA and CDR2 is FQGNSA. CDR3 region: CASSLSGTGGGLAQETQYF. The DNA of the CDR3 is TGTGCCAGCAGCTTATCCGGGACAGGGGGCGGTTTGGCCCAAGAGACCCAGTACTTC.

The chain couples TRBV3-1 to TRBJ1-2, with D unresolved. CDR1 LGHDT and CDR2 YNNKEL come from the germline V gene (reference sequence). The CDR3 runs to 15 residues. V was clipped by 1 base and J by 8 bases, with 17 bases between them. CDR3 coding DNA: TGTGCCAGCAGCCAAGGACCTTCCCTAAGTGGCGGCTACACCTTC. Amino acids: CASSQGPSLSGGYTF.

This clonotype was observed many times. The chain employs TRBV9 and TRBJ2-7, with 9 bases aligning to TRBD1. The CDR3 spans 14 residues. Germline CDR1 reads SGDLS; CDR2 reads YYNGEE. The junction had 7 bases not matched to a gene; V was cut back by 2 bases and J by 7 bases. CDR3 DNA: TGTGCCAGCAGCGTTGGGACAGGGACAGGAGAGCAGTACTTC. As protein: CASSVGTGTGEQYF.

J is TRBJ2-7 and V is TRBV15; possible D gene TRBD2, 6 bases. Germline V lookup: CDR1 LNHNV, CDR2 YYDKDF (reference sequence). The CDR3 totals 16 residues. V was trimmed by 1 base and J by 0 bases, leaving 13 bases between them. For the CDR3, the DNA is TGTGCCACCAGCAGAGGTGTCTCGCGGGGCTCCTACGAGCAGTACTTC. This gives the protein CATSRGVSRGSYEQYF.

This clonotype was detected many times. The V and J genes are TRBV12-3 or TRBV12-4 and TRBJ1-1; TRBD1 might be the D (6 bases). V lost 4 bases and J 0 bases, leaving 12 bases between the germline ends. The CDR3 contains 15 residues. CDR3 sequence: CASSSPDRLNTEAFF. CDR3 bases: TGTGCCAGCAGTTCCCCGGACAGATTGAACACTGAAGCTTTCTTT.

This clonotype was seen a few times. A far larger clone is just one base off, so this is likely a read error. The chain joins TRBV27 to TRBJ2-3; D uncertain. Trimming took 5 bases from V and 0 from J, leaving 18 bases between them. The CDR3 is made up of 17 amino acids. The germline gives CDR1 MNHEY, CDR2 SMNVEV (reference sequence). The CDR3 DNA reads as TGTGCCAGCAGTGATCCCAGCCTGGACGGAAGCACAGATACGCAGTATTTT. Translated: CASSDPSLDGSTDTQYF.

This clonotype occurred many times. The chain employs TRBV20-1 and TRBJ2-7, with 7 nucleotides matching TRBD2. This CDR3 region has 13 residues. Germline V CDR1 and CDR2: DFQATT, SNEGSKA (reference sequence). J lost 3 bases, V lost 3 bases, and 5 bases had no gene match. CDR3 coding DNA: TGCAGTGCTAGTGGGGGACTACTCTACGAGCAGTACTTC. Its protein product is CSASGGLLYEQYF.

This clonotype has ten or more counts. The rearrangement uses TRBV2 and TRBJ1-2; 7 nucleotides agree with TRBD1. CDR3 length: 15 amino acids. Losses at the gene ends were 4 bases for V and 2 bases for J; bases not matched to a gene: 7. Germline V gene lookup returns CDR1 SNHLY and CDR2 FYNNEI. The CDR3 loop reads CASSARTGGNYGYTF. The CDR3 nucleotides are TGTGCCAGCAGTGCAAGGACAGGCGGAAACTATGGCTACACCTTC.

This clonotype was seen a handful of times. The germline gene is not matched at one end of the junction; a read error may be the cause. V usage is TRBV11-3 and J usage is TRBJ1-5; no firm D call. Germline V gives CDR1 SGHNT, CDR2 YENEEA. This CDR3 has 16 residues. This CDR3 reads CASTKTEVAGNQPRHF. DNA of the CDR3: TGTGCCAGCACCAAAACCGAGGTTGCCGGCAATCAGCCCCGGCATTTT.

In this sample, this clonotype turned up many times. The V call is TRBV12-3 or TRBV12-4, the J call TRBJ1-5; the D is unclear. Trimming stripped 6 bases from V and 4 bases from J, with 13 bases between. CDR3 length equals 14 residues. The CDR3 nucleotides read TGTGCCAGCAGCCTGGGAGGGCGAAATCAGCCCCAGCATTTT. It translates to CASSLGGRNQPQHF.

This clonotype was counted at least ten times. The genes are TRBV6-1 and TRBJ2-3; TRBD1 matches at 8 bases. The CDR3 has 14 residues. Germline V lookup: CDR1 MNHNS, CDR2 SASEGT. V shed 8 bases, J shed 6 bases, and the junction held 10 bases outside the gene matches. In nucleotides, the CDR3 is TGTGCCAGCTCCTGGGACAGGAGGCGGGATACGCAGTATTTT. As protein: CASSWDRRRDTQYF.

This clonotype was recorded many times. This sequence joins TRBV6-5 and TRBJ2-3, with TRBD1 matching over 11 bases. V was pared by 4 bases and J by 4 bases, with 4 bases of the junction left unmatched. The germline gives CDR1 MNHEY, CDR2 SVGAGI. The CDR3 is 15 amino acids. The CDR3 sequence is CASSLGQGAADTQYF. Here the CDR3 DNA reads TGTGCCAGCAGTTTAGGACAGGGGGCCGCAGATACGCAGTATTTT.

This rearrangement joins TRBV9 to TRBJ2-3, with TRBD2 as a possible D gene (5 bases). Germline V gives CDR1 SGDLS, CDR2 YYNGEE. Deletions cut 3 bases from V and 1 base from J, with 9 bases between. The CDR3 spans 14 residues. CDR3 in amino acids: CASSGRTRTDTQYF. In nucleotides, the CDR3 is TGTGCCAGCAGCGGACGGACTCGCACAGATACGCAGTATTTT.

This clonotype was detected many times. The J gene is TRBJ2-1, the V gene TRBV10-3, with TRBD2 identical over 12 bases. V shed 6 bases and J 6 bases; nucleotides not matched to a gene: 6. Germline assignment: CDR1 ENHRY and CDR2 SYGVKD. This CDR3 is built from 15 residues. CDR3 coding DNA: TGTGCCATCAGCCAGGGACTAGCGGGTTCCAATGAGCAGTTCTTC. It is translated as CAISQGLAGSNEQFF.

CDR3 in amino acids: CASSQDLSTWSSYNEQFF. The CDR3 DNA reads as TGCGCCAGCAGCCAAGACCTTTCCACATGGAGCTCCTACAATGAGCAGTTCTTC. This chain joins TRBV4-3 and TRBJ2-1; no definite D call. This CDR3 is 18 amino acids long. The germline V gene has CDR1 LGHNA and CDR2 YSLEER. Trimming shortened V by 0 bases and J by 0 bases, and 15 bases separated the two germline ends.

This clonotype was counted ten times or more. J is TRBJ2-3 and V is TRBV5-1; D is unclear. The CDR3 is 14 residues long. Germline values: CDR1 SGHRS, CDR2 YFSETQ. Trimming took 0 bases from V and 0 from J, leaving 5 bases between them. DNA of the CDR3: TGCGCCAGCAGCTTGGACGGTAGCACAGATACGCAGTATTTT. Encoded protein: CASSLDGSTDTQYF.

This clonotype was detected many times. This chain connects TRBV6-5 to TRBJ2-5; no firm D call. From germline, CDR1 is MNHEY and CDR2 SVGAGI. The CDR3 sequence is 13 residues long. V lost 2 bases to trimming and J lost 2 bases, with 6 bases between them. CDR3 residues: CASSYTPQETQYF. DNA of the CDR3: TGTGCCAGCAGTTACACACCGCAAGAGACCCAGTACTTC.